Listed below are T cell receptor beta chains from one sample, sequenced in a study of blood T cells in healthy people across ages. Via MiXCR, TCRdb re-called the 5' RACE reads, giving one row per CDR3 protein. The data contain 780,000 or so distinct CDR3 sequences, approximately 55% of them singletons. The sequencing sample was made of blood. Source of these receptors: a man older than 75 in good health. Both conserved end residues are trimmed from each CDR3.

v_call	j_call	cdr3_aa
TRBV6-6	TRBJ1-1	ASRRHEAMNTEAF
TRBV28	TRBJ2-1	ASSPPVPLAGPHNEQF
TRBV10-3	TRBJ2-1	ATRTAGNEQF
TRBV20-1	TRBJ2-7	SARGRLLAGGLGEQY
TRBV20-1	TRBJ2-3	SARFGTSGTDTQY
TRBV29-1	TRBJ2-1	SVSPGLASYNEQF
TRBV7-3	TRBJ2-1	ASSLRPPSGPYNEQF
TRBV20-1	TRBJ2-7	SARVMWTSNYNEQY
TRBV4-2	TRBJ1-4	ASSQSRGATNEKLF
TRBV14	TRBJ2-5	ASSRRTSGGETQY
TRBV7-2	TRBJ2-7	ASSLALASAYEQY
TRBV6-1	TRBJ2-7	ASSERRLAVYEQY
TRBV5-1	TRBJ2-7	ASSLKLGTGFNEQY
TRBV7-9	TRBJ2-7	ASSLAPGGTYEQY
TRBV29-1	TRBJ2-5	SALRLETQY
TRBV12-3/TRBV12-4	TRBJ1-2	ASSFSGDYGYT
TRBV7-9	TRBJ1-1	ASSLAKGGGDTEAF